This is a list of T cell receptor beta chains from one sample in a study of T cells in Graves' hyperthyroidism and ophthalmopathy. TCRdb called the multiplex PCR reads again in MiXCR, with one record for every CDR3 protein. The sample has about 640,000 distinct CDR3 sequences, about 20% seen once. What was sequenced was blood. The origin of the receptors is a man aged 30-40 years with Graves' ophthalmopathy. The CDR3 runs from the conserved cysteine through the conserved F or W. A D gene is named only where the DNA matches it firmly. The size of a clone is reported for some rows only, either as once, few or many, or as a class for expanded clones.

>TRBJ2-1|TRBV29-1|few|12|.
CSVRDTYNEQFF
TGCAGCGTTCGGGACACCTACAATGAGCAGTTCTTC
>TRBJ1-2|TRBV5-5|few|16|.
CASSSRSSRADYGYTF
TGTGCCAGCAGCTCAAGATCTTCAAGGGCAGACTATGGCTACACCTTC
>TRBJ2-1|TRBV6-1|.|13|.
CASSFETNNEQFF
TGTGCCAGCAGCTTTGAGACGAACAATGAGCAGTTCTTC
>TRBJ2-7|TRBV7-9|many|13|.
CASSVGHKYEQYF
TGTGCCAGCAGCGTAGGACACAAATACGAGCAGTACTTC
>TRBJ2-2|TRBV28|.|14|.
CASSRTTNTGELFF
TGTGCCAGCAGTAGGACAACGAACACCGGGGAGCTGTTTTTT
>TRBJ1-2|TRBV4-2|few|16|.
CASSQVGTAVRYGYTF
TGTGCCAGCAGCCAAGTTGGGACGGCAGTCCGCTATGGCTACACCTTC
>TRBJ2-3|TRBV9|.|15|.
CASSVLSGTTDTQYF
TGTGCCAGCAGCGTTCTCTCGGGGACCACAGATACGCAGTATTTT
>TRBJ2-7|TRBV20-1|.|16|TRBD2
CSALPGLASSTYEQYF
TGCAGTGCTCTACCGGGACTAGCGAGCTCAACCTACGAGCAGTACTTC
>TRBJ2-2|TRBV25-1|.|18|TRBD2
CASSVREGGGTNTGELFF
TGTGCCAGCAGTGTCAGGGAGGGAGGCGGAACGAACACCGGGGAGCTGTTTTTT
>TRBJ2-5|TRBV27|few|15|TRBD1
CASSSGQGRLETQYF
TGTGCCAGCAGTTCAGGACAGGGAAGACTGGAGACCCAGTACTTC
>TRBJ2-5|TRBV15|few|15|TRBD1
CATSRMTGGQETQYF
TGTGCCACCAGCAGAATGACAGGGGGCCAAGAGACCCAGTACTTC
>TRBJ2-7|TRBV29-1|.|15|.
CSALDQKGRTYEQYF
TGCAGCGCCCTAGATCAAAAGGGCAGGACCTACGAGCAGTACTTC
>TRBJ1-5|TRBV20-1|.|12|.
CSAKDSHQPQHF
TGCAGTGCAAAGGACAGTCATCAGCCCCAGCATTTT
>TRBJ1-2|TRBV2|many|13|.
CASSRGANYGYTF
TGTGCCAGCAGTCGGGGGGCTAACTATGGCTACACCTTC
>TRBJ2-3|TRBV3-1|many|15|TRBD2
CASSQGTSGTDTQYF
TGTGCCAGCAGCCAAGGGACTAGCGGAACAGATACGCAGTATTTT
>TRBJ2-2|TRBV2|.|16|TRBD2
CASSFNSGGNTGELFF
TGTGCCAGCAGTTTTAACAGCGGGGGGAACACCGGGGAGCTGTTTTTT
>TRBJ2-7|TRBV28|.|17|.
CASSLFRMNRLAYEQYF
TGTGCCAGCAGTTTATTTCGAATGAACAGGCTAGCCTACGAGCAGTACTTC
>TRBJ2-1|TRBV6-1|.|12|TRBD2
CASTLAGIEQFF
TGTGCCAGCACGCTAGCGGGAATTGAGCAGTTCTTC
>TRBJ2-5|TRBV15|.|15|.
CATSRDAGGGETQYF
TGTGCCACCAGCAGAGATGCAGGGGGAGGTGAGACCCAGTACTTC
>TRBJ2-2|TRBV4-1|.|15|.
CASSQGEVSSGELFF
TGCGCCAGCAGCCAAGGAGAGGTATCATCCGGGGAGCTGTTTTTT
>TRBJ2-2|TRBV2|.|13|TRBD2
CASSEGGTGELFF
TGTGCCAGCAGTGAGGGGGGGACCGGGGAGCTGTTTTTT
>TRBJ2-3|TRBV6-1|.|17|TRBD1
CASRRGTGGRTTDTQYF
TGTGCCAGCAGACGCGGGACAGGGGGTAGGACCACAGATACGCAGTATTTT
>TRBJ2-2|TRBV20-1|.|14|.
CSARRGWSTGELFF
TGCAGTGCTAGGCGGGGCTGGTCCACCGGGGAGCTGTTTTTT
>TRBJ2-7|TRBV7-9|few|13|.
CASNSGTPYEQYF
TGTGCCAGCAATTCCGGGACCCCCTACGAGCAGTACTTC
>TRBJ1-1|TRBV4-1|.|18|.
CASSQVPSPGSQSTEAFF
TGCGCCAGCAGCCAAGTCCCTTCACCGGGATCCCAGAGCACTGAAGCTTTCTTT
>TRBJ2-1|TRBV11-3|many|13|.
CASSLSGFNEQFF
TGTGCCAGCAGCCTCTCTGGATTCAATGAGCAGTTCTTC
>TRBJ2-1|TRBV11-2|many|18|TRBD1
CASSLGITGTGGWDEQFF
TGTGCCAGCAGCTTAGGGATTACCGGGACAGGGGGCTGGGATGAGCAGTTCTTC
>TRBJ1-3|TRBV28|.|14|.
CASSFLGDGNTIYF
TGTGCCAGCAGTTTCTTAGGGGATGGAAACACCATATATTTT
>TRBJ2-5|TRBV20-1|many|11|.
CSATREETQYF
TGCAGTGCTACCAGGGAGGAGACCCAGTACTTC
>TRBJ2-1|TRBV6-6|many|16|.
CASSYSITGPYNEQFF
TGTGCCAGCAGTTACTCGATAACAGGGCCCTACAATGAGCAGTTCTTC
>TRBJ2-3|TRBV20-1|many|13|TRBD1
CSARGQGIHTQYF
TGCAGTGCTAGGGGACAGGGCATTCATACGCAGTATTTT
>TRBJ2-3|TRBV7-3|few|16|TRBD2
CASSLEPSGDGDTQYF
TGTGCCAGCAGCTTAGAGCCTAGCGGAGACGGGGATACGCAGTATTTT
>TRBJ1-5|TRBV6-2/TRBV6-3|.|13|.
CASGETVPQPQHF
TGTGCCAGCGGGGAGACAGTACCCCAGCCCCAGCATTTT
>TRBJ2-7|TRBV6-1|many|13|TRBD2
CASGRGYSYEQYF
TGTGCCAGCGGGAGGGGATACTCCTACGAGCAGTACTTC
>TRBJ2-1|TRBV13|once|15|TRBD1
CASSQTGTGGDEQFF
TGTGCCAGCAGCCAGACCGGGACAGGGGGCGATGAGCAGTTCTTC
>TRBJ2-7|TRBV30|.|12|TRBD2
CSASGRSYEQYF
TGTTCGGCTAGCGGGAGGAGCTACGAGCAGTACTTC
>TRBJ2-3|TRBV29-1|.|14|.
CSVVARENTDTQYF
TGCAGCGTTGTTGCGAGAGAGAACACAGATACGCAGTATTTT
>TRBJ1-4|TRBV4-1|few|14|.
CASSFKEGGEKLFF
TGCGCCAGCAGCTTCAAAGAGGGAGGTGAAAAACTGTTTTTT
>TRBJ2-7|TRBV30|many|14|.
CAWSTRTILYEQYF
TGTGCCTGGAGTACGAGGACTATTCTCTACGAGCAGTACTTC
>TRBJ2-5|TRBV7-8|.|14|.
CASRKTSSQETQYF
TGTGCCAGCCGAAAAACTAGCAGTCAAGAGACCCAGTACTTC
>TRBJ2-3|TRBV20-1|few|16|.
CSARDLGRASTDTQYF
TGCAGTGCTAGAGATCTTGGGCGGGCAAGCACAGATACGCAGTATTTT
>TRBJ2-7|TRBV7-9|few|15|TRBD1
CASSSRDRARYEQYF
TGTGCCAGCAGCTCCCGCGACAGGGCGCGCTACGAGCAGTACTTC
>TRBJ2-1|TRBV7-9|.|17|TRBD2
CASSYRRSSGTPNEQFF
TGTGCCAGCAGCTACCGCCGGTCTAGCGGGACGCCCAATGAGCAGTTCTTC
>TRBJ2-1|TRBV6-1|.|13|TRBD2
CATELAAYNEQFF
TGTGCCACTGAACTAGCGGCATACAATGAGCAGTTCTTC
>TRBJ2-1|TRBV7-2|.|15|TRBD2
CASSLGGLAGGPEFF
TGTGCCAGCAGCTTAGGTGGGCTAGCGGGAGGGCCGGAGTTCTTC
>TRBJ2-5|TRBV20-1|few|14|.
CSAQSRRQKETQYF
TGCAGTGCTCAGTCGAGGAGACAAAAAGAGACCCAGTACTTC
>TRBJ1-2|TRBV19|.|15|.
CASSIVPHDSYGYTF
TGTGCCAGTAGTATAGTCCCGCACGACTCATATGGCTACACCTTC
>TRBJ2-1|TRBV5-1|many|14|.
CASSLGGNRDEQFF
TGCGCCAGCAGCTTAGGCGGGAATCGAGATGAGCAGTTCTTC
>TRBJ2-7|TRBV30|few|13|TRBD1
CAWDRGGSYEQYF
TGTGCCTGGGACAGGGGGGGCTCCTACGAGCAGTACTTC
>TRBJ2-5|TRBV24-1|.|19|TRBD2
CATSDSSGLAVRNQETQYF
TGTGCCACCAGTGATTCCTCCGGACTAGCGGTACGAAATCAAGAGACCCAGTACTTC
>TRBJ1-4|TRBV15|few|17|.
CATSRESGISTNEKLFF
TGTGCCACCAGCAGAGAGTCAGGGATTTCAACTAATGAAAAACTGTTTTTT
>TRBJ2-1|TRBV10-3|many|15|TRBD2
CAISPLAGGNNEQFF
TGTGCCATCAGTCCTCTAGCGGGAGGGAACAATGAGCAGTTCTTC
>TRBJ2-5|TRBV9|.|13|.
CASSVEPGETQYF
TGTGCCAGCAGCGTAGAGCCGGGAGAGACCCAGTACTTC
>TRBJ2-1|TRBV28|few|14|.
CASSLIGNYNEQFF
TGTGCCAGCTCCCTAATAGGGAACTACAATGAGCAGTTCTTC